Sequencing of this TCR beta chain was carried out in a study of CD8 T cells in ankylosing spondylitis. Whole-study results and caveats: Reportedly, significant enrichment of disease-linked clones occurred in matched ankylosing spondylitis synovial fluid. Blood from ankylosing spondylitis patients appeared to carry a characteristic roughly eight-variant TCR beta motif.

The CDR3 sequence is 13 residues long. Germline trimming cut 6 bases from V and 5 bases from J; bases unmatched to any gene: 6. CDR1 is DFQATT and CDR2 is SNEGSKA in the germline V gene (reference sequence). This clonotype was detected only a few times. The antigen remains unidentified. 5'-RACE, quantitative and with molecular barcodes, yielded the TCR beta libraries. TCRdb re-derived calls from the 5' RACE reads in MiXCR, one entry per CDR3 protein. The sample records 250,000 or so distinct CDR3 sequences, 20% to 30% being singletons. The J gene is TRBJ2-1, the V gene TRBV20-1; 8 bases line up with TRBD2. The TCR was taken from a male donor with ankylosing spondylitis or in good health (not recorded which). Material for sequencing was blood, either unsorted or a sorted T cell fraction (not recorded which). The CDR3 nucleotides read TGCAGTGCCGCCGGGACTAGACACAATGAGCAGTTCTTC. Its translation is CSAAGTRHNEQFF.